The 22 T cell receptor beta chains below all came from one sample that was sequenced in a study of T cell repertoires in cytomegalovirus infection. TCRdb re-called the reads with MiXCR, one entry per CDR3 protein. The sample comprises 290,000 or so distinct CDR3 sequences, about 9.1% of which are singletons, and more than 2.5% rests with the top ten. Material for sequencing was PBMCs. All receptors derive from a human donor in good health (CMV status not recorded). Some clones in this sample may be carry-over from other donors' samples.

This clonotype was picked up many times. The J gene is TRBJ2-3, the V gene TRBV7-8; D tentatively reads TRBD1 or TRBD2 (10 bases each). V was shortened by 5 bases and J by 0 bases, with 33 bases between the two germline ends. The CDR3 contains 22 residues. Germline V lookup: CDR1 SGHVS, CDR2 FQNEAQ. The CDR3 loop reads CASSLQDRGEGSGGKSTDTQYF. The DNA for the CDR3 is TGTGCCAGCAGCCTCCAGGACAGGGGGGAAGGTAGCGGGGGGAAAAGCACAGATACGCAGTATTTT.

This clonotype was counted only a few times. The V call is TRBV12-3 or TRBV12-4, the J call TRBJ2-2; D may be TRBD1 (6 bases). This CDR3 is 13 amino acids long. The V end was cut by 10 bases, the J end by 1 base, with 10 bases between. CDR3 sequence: CATVQGNTGELFF. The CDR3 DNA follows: TGTGCCACCGTACAGGGGAACACCGGGGAGCTGTTTTTT.

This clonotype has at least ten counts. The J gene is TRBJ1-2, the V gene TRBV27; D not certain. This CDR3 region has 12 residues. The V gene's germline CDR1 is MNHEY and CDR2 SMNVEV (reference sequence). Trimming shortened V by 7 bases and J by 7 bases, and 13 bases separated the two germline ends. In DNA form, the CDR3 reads TGTGCCAGCACAATTAGGTCTAGTGGCTACACCTTC. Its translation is CASTIRSSGYTF.

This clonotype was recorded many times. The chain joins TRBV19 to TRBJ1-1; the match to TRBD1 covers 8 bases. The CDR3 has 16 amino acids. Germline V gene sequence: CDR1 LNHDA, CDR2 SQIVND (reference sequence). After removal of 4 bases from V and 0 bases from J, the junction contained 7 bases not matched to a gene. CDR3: CASSRRQGFLNTEAFF. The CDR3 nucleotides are TGTGCCAGTAGTAGGCGACAGGGGTTTCTGAACACTGAAGCTTTCTTT.

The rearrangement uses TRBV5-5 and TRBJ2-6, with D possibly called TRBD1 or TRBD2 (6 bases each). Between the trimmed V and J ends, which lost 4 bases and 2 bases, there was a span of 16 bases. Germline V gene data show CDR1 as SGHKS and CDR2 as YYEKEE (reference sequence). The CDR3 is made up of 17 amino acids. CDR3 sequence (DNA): TGTGCCAGCAGCCCTCAGGAGGGGGTGCCTGGGGCCAACGTCCTGACTTTC. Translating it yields CASSPQEGVPGANVLTF.

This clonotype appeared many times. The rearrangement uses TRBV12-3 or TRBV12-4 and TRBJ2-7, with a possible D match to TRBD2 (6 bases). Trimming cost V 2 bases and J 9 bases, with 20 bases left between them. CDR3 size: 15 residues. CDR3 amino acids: CASSLWRDGPTWQYF. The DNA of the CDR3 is TGTGCCAGCAGTTTATGGCGGGACGGCCCTACTTGGCAGTACTTC.

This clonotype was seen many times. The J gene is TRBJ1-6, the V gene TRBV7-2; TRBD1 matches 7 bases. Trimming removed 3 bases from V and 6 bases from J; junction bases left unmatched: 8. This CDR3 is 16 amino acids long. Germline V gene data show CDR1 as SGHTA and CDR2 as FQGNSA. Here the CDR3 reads CASSFRTGRGNSPLHF. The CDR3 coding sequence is TGTGCCAGCAGCTTCCGGACAGGAAGGGGTAATTCACCCCTCCACTTT.

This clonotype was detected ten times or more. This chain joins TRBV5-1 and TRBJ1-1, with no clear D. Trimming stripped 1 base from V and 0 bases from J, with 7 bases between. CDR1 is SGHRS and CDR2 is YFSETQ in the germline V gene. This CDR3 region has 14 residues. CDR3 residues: CASSLRTVNTEAFF. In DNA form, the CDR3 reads TGCGCCAGCAGCTTGAGAACGGTGAACACTGAAGCTTTCTTT. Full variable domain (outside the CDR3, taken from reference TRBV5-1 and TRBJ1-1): KAGVTQTPRYLIKTRGQQVTLSCSPISGHRSVSWYQQTPGQGLQFLFEYFSETQRNKGNFPGRFSGRQFSNSRSEMNVSTLELGDSALYLCASSLRTVNTEAFFGQGTRLTVV.

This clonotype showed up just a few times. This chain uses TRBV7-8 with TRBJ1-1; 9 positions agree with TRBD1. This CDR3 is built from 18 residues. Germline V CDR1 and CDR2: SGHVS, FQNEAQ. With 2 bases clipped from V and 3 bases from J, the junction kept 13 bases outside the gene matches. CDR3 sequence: CASSLRTGATLVDTEAFF. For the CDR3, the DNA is TGTGCCAGCAGCTTACGGACAGGGGCCACTTTAGTGGACACTGAAGCTTTCTTT.

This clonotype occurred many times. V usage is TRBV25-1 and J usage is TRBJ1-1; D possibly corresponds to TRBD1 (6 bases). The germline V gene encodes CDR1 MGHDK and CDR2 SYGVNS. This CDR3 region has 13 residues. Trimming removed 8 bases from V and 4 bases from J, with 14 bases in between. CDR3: CASQIQGSTEAFF. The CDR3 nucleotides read TGTGCCAGCCAGATACAGGGATCCACTGAAGCTTTCTTT.

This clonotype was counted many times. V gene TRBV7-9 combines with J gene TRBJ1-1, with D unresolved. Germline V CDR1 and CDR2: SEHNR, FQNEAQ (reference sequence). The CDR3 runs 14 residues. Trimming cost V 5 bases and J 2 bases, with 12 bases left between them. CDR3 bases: TGTGCCAGCAGCGCGATGGGGATAAACACTGAAGCTTTCTTT. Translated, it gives CASSAMGINTEAFF.

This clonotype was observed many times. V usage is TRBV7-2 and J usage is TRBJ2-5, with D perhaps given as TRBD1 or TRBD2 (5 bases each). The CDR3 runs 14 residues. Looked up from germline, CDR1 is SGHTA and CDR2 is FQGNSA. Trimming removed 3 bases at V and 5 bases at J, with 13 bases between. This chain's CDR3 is CASSFGWGKETQYF. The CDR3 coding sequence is TGTGCCAGCAGCTTTGGCTGGGGGAAGGAGACCCAGTACTTC.

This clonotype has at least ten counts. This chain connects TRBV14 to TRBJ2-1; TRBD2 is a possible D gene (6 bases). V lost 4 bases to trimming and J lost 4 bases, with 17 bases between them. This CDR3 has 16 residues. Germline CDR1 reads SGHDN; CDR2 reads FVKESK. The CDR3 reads CASSLIGGLSYNEQFF. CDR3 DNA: TGTGCCAGCAGCCTTATCGGGGGACTTTCTTACAATGAGCAGTTCTTC.

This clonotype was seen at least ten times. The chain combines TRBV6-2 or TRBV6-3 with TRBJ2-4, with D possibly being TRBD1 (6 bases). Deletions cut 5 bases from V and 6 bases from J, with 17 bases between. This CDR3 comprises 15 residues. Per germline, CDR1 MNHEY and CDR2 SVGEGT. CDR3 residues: CASSREQGIINIQYF. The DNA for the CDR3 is TGTGCCAGCAGTCGAGAACAGGGAATCATAAACATTCAGTACTTC.

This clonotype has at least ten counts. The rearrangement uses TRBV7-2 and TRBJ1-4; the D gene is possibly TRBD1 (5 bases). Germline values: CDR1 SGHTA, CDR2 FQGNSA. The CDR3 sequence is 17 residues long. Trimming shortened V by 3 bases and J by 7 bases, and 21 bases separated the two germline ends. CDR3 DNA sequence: TGTGCCAGCAGCTTCGCCTTTCCGGGACCCCGAGGTGAAAAACTGTTTTTT. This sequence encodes CASSFAFPGPRGEKLFF.

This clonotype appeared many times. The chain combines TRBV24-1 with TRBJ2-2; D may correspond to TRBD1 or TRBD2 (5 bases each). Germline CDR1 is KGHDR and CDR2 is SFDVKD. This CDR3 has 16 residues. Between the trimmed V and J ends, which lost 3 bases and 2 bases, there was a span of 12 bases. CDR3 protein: CATSDPQRGNTGELFF. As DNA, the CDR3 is TGTGCCACCAGTGATCCACAGAGGGGAAACACCGGGGAGCTGTTTTTT.

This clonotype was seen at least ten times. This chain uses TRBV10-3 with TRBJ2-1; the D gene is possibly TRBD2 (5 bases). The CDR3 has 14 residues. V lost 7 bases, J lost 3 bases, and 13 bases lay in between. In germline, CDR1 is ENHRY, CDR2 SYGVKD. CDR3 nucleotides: TGTGCCATCAAATATAGCGATATCTACAATGAGCAGTTCTTC. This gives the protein CAIKYSDIYNEQFF.

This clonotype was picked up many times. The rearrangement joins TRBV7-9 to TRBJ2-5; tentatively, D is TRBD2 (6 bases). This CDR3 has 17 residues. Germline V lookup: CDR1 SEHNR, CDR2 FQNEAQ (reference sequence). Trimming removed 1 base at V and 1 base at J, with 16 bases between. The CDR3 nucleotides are TGTGCCAGCAGCTTAGGGACCGCGGGGACTTTCCAAGAGACCCAGTACTTC. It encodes CASSLGTAGTFQETQYF.

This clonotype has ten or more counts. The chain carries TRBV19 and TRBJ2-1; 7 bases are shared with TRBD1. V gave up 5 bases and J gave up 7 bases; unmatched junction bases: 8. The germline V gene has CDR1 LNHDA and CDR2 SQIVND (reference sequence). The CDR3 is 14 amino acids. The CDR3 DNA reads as TGTGCCAGTAGTTCTGACAGGGTTAAGAATGAGCAGTTCTTC. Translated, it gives CASSSDRVKNEQFF.

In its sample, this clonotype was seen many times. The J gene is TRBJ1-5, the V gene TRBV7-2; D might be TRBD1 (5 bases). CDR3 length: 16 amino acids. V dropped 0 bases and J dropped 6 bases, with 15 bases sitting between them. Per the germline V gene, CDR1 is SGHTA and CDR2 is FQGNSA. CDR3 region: CASSLAGTVRGQPQHF. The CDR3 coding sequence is TGTGCCAGCAGCTTAGCAGGGACCGTTCGAGGTCAGCCCCAGCATTTT.

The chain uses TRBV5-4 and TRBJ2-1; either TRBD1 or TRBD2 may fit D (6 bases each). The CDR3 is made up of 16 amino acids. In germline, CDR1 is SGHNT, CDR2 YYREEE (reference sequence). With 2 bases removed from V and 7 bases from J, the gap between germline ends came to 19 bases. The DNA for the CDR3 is TGTGCCAGCAGCTTCCTGAGGGGGGCGCAGGGGAATGAGCAGTTCTTC. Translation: CASSFLRGAQGNEQFF.

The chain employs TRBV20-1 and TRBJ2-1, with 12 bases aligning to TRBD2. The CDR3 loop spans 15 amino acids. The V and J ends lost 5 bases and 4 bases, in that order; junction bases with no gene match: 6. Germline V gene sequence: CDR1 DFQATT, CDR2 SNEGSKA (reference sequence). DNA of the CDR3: TGCAGTGCTTATACTAGCGGGGGGCCTTACAATGAGCAGTTCTTC. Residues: CSAYTSGGPYNEQFF.